Shown below are 19 T cell receptor beta chains from a single sample sequenced in a study of cytomegalovirus exposure and HLA in healthy donors. PCR was performed using 60 Vbeta and 13 Jbeta primers. Method: immunoSEQ multiplex PCR; TCRdb's copy keeps in-frame clones and lacks some. Among 100,000 to 150,000 clones, 80% to 90% were seen once, and the ten largest hold 3.6%. The source material was PBMCs. The source of these receptors is a woman between 40 and 55 years old in good health and CMV-seropositive.

V usage is TRBV6-6 and J usage is TRBJ2-7; D might be TRBD1 (6 bases). V lost 0 bases and J 9 bases, leaving 12 bases between the germline ends. This CDR3 is built from 13 residues. The germline CDR1 and CDR2 sequences are MNHNY and SVGAGI (reference sequence). For the CDR3, the DNA is TGTGCCAGCAGTTACTCACTACTCAGGGGGCAGTACTTC. Translated, it gives CASSYSLLRGQYF.

The gene calls are TRBV15 and TRBJ2-6; D call uncertain. This CDR3 contains 15 residues. V shed 8 bases and J shed 1 base, with 12 bases lying between them. Per the germline V gene, CDR1 is LNHNV and CDR2 is YYDKDF (reference sequence). This CDR3 is CATSPGLSGANVLTF. CDR3 coding DNA: TGTGCCACCTCCCCTGGGCTTTCTGGGGCCAACGTCCTGACTTTC.

V is TRBV6-4 and J is TRBJ2-1, with D tentatively TRBD2 (5 bases). CDR3 length: 14 amino acids. Trimming removed 3 bases from V and 6 bases from J, with 12 bases in between. The V gene's germline CDR1 is MRHNA and CDR2 SNTAGT. The CDR3 bases are TGTGCCAGCAGTGAAGGAGGAGGAGGCAATGAGCAGTTCTTC. It yields the protein CASSEGGGGNEQFF.

The chain recombines TRBV25-1 with TRBJ1-1; D is unclear. The CDR3 is 12 amino acids. Germline CDR1 is MGHDK and CDR2 is SYGVNS. V lost 8 bases to trimming and J lost 7 bases, with 14 bases between them. Here the CDR3 DNA reads TGTGCCAGCGCTACTTGGGAGGGTGAAGCTTTCTTT. Its translation is CASATWEGEAFF.

The rearrangement links TRBV11-3 to TRBJ2-7; TRBD2 matches 8 bases. Germline V gene lookup returns CDR1 SGHNT and CDR2 YENEEA. The CDR3 runs to 17 residues. The J segment lost 4 bases and the V segment lost 0 bases, leaving 11 bases of the junction unmatched. The DNA of the CDR3 is TGTGCCAGCAGCTTAGATCTAGCCCCCGGGAGGGCTTACGAGCAGTACTTC. Its translation is CASSLDLAPGRAYEQYF. The full variable domain, in which reference TRBV11-3 and TRBJ2-7 provide the parts outside the CDR3, is EAGVVQSPRYKIIEKKQPVAFWCNPISGHNTLYWYLQNLGQGPELLIRYENEEAVDDSQLPKDRFSAERLKGVDSTLKIQPAELGDSAVYLCASSLDLAPGRAYEQYFGPGTRLTVT.

V gene TRBV27 combines with J gene TRBJ1-1; D unresolved. Germline values: CDR1 MNHEY, CDR2 SMNVEV (reference sequence). The CDR3 has 13 amino acids. V was shortened by 2 bases and J by 7 bases, with 11 bases between the two germline ends. The chain's CDR3 is CASSLNGECEAFF. The CDR3 nucleotides are TGTGCCAGCAGTTTAAACGGTGAATGTGAAGCTTTCTTT.

In its sample, this clone was seen a few times. V and J are TRBV28 and TRBJ2-7, with D perhaps matching TRBD1 (6 bases). The V and J ends lost 11 bases and 2 bases respectively, with 19 bases between them. Per germline, CDR1 MDHEN and CDR2 SYDVKM. CDR3 length: 14 residues. CDR3 sequence reads: CAVAQGQIPYEQYF. CDR3 nucleotide sequence: TGTGCCGTAGCTCAGGGACAAATCCCCTACGAGCAGTACTTC.

The rearrangement links TRBV11-3 to TRBJ2-1; D remains ambiguous. This CDR3 is 13 amino acids long. Between the trimmed V and J ends, which lost 2 bases and 4 bases, there was a span of 6 bases. Germline lookup yields CDR1 SGHNT and CDR2 YENEEA. CDR3 sequence: CASSLPVYNEQFF. CDR3 DNA sequence: TGTGCCAGCAGCTTACCGGTGTACAATGAGCAGTTCTTC.

The chain is built from TRBV4-3 and TRBJ2-6; a possible D gene is TRBD2 (6 bases). Per the germline V gene, CDR1 is LGHNA and CDR2 is YSLEER. Trimming removed 0 bases from V and 2 bases from J, with 17 bases in between. The CDR3 sequence is 19 residues long. The CDR3 is CASSQDQPGVWTGANVLTF. DNA of the CDR3: TGCGCCAGCAGCCAAGATCAGCCGGGAGTCTGGACTGGGGCCAACGTCCTGACTTTC.

This chain links TRBV6-5 with TRBJ1-1; 7 bases map to TRBD1. Germline V gives CDR1 MNHEY, CDR2 SVGAGI. This CDR3 has 13 amino acids. V shed 9 bases and J 4 bases; nucleotides not matched to a gene: 8. The CDR3 bases are TGTGCCAGTCTGAGGAACAGGGGCACTGAAGCTTTCTTT. This translates into CASLRNRGTEAFF.

This chain uses TRBV5-6 with TRBJ2-7; tentatively, D is TRBD2 (6 bases). V lost 2 bases and J 1 base, leaving 10 bases between the germline ends. CDR1 is SGHDT, CDR2 YYEEEE, per germline. CDR3 length: 14 amino acids. CDR3 DNA sequence: TGTGCCAGCAGCTTTCAGCGGGTGTCCTACGAGCAGTACTTC. This translates into CASSFQRVSYEQYF.

The table lists this clone with a count of one. The chain combines TRBV10-3 with TRBJ2-5; weak D call: TRBD1 (6 bases). The CDR3 has 14 amino acids. V lost 6 bases, J lost 1 base, and 12 bases lay in between. The germline CDR1 and CDR2 sequences are ENHRY and SYGVKD. CDR3 DNA sequence: TGTGCCATCAGCGAAAACAGGGTCCAAGAGACCCAGTACTTC. It yields the protein CAISENRVQETQYF.

In the case of this clone: The junction shows a germline mismatch at one end, possibly a read error. V usage is TRBV7-9 and J usage is TRBJ1-1, with 7 positions matching TRBD1. This CDR3 spans 14 amino acids. Per the germline V gene, CDR1 is SEHNR and CDR2 is FQNEAQ (reference sequence). CDR3 loop: CSSSYRGSSTEAFF. DNA of the CDR3: TGTTCCAGCAGCTACAGGGGAAGTAGCACTGAAGCTTTCTTT.

The genes are TRBV2 and TRBJ2-7, with 8 bases lining up with TRBD1. The CDR3 covers 15 residues. Germline V gene data show CDR1 as SNHLY and CDR2 as FYNNEI. The V segment lost 0 bases and the J segment 4 bases; nucleotides outside the gene matches: 5. The CDR3 region has the DNA TGTGCCAGCAGTGAAGCGCGGGACAGGTCGTACGAGCAGTACTTC. Protein product: CASSEARDRSYEQYF.

This clone was counted a single time. The chain couples TRBV6-5 to TRBJ1-3, with a weak D call TRBD1 (5 bases). V was shortened by 7 bases and J by 4 bases, with 14 bases between the two germline ends. Per the germline V gene, CDR1 is MNHEY and CDR2 is SVGAGI. The CDR3 runs 14 residues. As DNA, the CDR3 is TGTGCCAGCACCCCCGGGGGACCCGGAAACACCATATATTTT. It specifies CASTPGGPGNTIYF.

This clone was seen more than once but under ten times. V usage is TRBV5-6 and J usage is TRBJ1-1, with D unclear. CDR3 length: 12 amino acids. The V end lost 4 bases, the J end lost 5 bases, and 9 bases lay between the germline ends. Germline CDR1 reads SGHDT; CDR2 reads YYEEEE. In nucleotides, the CDR3 is TGTGCCAGCAGCCCAGGATCGACTGAAGCTTTCTTT. Translated: CASSPGSTEAFF.

The CDR3 DNA sequence: TGTGCCAGCAGTTTTTTTGGGACTACATCTTACAATGAGCAGTTCTTC. Encoded protein: CASSFFGTTSYNEQFF. The chain joins TRBV28 to TRBJ2-1; TRBD2 matches 7 bases. Germline values: CDR1 MDHEN, CDR2 SYDVKM. V lost 3 bases, J lost 4 bases, and 9 bases stayed unmatched. CDR3 length: 16 residues.

The gene calls are TRBV9 and TRBJ2-1, with 7 bases aligning to TRBD2. The germline CDR1 and CDR2 sequences are SGDLS and YYNGEE. The CDR3 spans 16 residues. J gave up 3 bases and V 4 bases, and 10 bases lay outside the gene matches. The CDR3 spells CASSPQGAGVYNEQFF. In DNA form, the CDR3 reads TGTGCCAGCAGCCCCCAAGGGGCGGGGGTCTACAATGAGCAGTTCTTC.

This clone has just one count. This chain uses TRBV10-1 with TRBJ2-3, with D possibly TRBD2 on 6 matching bases. The CDR3 contains 15 residues. V lost 2 bases and J lost 1, with 10 bases in between. Germline-derived CDR1 and CDR2 are WNHNN and SYGVQD (reference sequence). The CDR3 here is CASSENSGGTDTQYF. CDR3 bases: TGCGCCAGCAGTGAGAATAGCGGAGGCACAGATACGCAGTATTTT.